A selection of T cell receptor beta chains follows, all from one sample in a study of blood T cells in healthy people across ages. TCRdb re-called the 5' RACE reads through MiXCR, storing one row per CDR3 protein. Of some 290,000 distinct CDR3 sequences in the sample, 25% to 30% were seen once. Material: blood. These receptors originate from a woman in her seventies in good health. Each CDR3 is given with its conserved first and last residue. D genes are given only for firm matches. The size of a clone is reported for some rows only, either as once, few or many, or as a class for expanded clones.

>TRBJ2-2|NA|NA|TRBV5-1
TGCGCCAGCTCATTGGCAGAGCGACTGAACACCGGGGAGCTGTTTTTT
CASSLAERLNTGELFF
>TRBJ2-1|few|TRBD2|TRBV14
TGTGCCAGCAGCCAGATCGGGACTAACTCCTACAATGAGCAGTTCTTC
CASSQIGTNSYNEQFF
>TRBJ2-1|NA|NA|TRBV6-2/TRBV6-3
TGTGCCAGCAGTTTGGCTTCAGAGGCATACAATGAGCAGTTCTTC
CASSLASEAYNEQFF
>TRBJ1-2|few|NA|TRBV29-1
TGCAGCGTTGAATTGGGCAGGAACTATGGCTACACCTTC
CSVELGRNYGYTF
>TRBJ1-2|NA|NA|TRBV2
TGTGCCAGCAGTCCCCTATATGGCTACACCTTC
CASSPLYGYTF
>TRBJ2-4|few|TRBD1|TRBV11-1
TGTGCCAGCAGCCTTGACAGGGGGTCCAAAAACATTCAGTACTTC
CASSLDRGSKNIQYF
>TRBJ2-2|NA|NA|TRBV20-1
TGCAGTGCTAGAGATTTCGCGGACGGACTCACCGGGGAACTGTTTTTT
CSARDFADGLTGELFF
>TRBJ2-5|NA|TRBD2|TRBV28
TGTGCCAGCAGTTTCCGTAGCGGGAGGGCCCGAGAGACCCAGTACTTC
CASSFRSGRARETQYF
>TRBJ2-1|NA|NA|TRBV20-1
TGCAGTGCTAGAGACCCGGGACTCATATCCTACAATGAGCAGTTCTTC
CSARDPGLISYNEQFF
>TRBJ2-1|NA|NA|TRBV20-1
TGCAGTGCTAGAGAAGCAAACTCTCTCTGGCAGTTCTTC
CSAREANSLWQFF
>TRBJ2-7|NA|TRBD2|TRBV20-1
TGCAGTGCTAGAGGACTAGCGGGGGGACGCGACGAGCAGTACTTC
CSARGLAGGRDEQYF
>TRBJ1-2|few|NA|TRBV5-1
TGCGCCAGCAGCTTCGACAGACCGAACTATGGCTACACCTTC
CASSFDRPNYGYTF
>TRBJ2-5|NA|NA|TRBV15
TGTGCCACCAGCGGAGATGTACAGTCGGAGACCCAGTACTTC
CATSGDVQSETQYF
>TRBJ2-4|few|TRBD1|TRBV29-1
TGCGGCGTTGAGGGTCAGGACAGGGGCAACATTCAGTACTTC
CGVEGQDRGNIQYF
>TRBJ2-5|many|TRBD2|TRBV20-1
TGCAGTGCTAGAGAATGGGCTAGCGGGAACCAAGAGACCCAGTACTTC
CSAREWASGNQETQYF
>TRBJ2-7|few|TRBD2|TRBV5-1
TGCGCCAGCAGCTCAAAAAGGTCCGGGACTAGCGTTACCTCCTACGAGCAGTACTTC
CASSSKRSGTSVTSYEQYF
>TRBJ1-6|NA|NA|TRBV7-9
TGTGCCAGCAGCTCCCAAGAGGGGTCACCCCTCCACTTT
CASSSQEGSPLHF
>TRBJ2-1|many|NA|TRBV20-1
TGCAGTGCGAGTACGGGTCGCGATGAGCAGTTCTTC
CSASTGRDEQFF
>TRBJ2-5|NA|NA|TRBV18
TGTGCCAGCTCACCACCGCCGGGGCAGCTAGAGACCCAGTACTTC
CASSPPPGQLETQYF
>TRBJ1-2|once|TRBD1|TRBV27
TGTGCCAGCAGTTTTGACAGGGATCGAGGCTACACCTTC
CASSFDRDRGYTF
>TRBJ1-5|NA|NA|TRBV9
TGTGCCAGCAGCGTAGGCACTTCCATATATCAGCCCCAGCATTTT
CASSVGTSIYQPQHF
>TRBJ2-2|NA|NA|TRBV5-1
TGCGCCAGCAGCTTGGTCCCAGAGAACACCGGGGAGCTGTTTTTT
CASSLVPENTGELFF
>TRBJ1-6|NA|NA|TRBV20-1
TGCAGTGCCGGCGGTGGGGATGGGTCACCCCTCCACTTT
CSAGGGDGSPLHF
>TRBJ1-1|many|NA|TRBV14
TGTGCCAGCAGCCAAGCCTACACTGAAGCTTTCTTT
CASSQAYTEAFF
>TRBJ2-4|once|NA|TRBV5-1
TGCGCCAGCAGCTTGGAGCCTGTTACAGCCAAAAACATTCAGTACTTC
CASSLEPVTAKNIQYF